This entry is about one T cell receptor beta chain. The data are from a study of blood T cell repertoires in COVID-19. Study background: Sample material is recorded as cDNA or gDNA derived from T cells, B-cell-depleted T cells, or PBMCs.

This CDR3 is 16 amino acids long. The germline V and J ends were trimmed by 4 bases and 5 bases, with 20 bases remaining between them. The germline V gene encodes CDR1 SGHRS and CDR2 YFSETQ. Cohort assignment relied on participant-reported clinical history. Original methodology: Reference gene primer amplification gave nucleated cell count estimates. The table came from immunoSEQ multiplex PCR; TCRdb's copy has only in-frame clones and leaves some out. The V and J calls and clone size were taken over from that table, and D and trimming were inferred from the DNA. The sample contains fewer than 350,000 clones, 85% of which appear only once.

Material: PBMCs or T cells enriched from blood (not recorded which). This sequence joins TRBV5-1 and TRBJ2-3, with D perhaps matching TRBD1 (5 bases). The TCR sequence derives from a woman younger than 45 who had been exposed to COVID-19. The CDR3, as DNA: TGCGCCAGCAGCATGACAGTTCCCTCATCCGTAGATACGCAGTATTTT. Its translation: CASSMTVPSSVDTQYF.